The clone carrying this T cell receptor beta chain was detected only a few times. Its antigen is undetermined. The data belong to a study of blood T cells in healthy people across ages. Regarding the study as a whole: The long-lived group displayed more naive CD4+ cells, plus higher diversity, than the aged donors did.

V was cut by 6 bases and J by 0 bases, with 21 bases left in between. The CDR3 length is 19 residues. The second PCR ran about 7 to 12 cycles with a sample-barcoded 5' primer and J-beta primers. TCRdb recomputed calls from the 5' RACE reads with MiXCR, one row per CDR3 protein. The sample lists about 1 million distinct CDR3 sequences, roughly a quarter seen once, with approximately 0.75% in the top ten. These data were also reused for a study on T cells of mothers and their children. Per that paper: Donors comprised a few healthy Caucasian mothers plus their six children.

The sequenced sample was blood. The TCR sequence derives from a girl aged 2 to 10 in good health. This rearrangement joins TRBV12-3 or TRBV12-4 to TRBJ2-6, with D tentatively TRBD1 (5 bases). The CDR3 nucleotides read TGTGCCAGCAGCCCAAGGCTTCAGGGATTAAGCTCTGGGGCCAACGTCCTGACTTTC. The encoded protein is CASSPRLQGLSSGANVLTF.